The clone carrying this T cell receptor (beta chain) was picked up one time. The entry originates in a study of blood T cell repertoires in COVID-19. Looked up from germline, CDR1 is MNHEY and CDR2 is SVGAGI. After removal of 6 bases from V and 2 bases from J, the junction contained 6 bases not matched to a gene. The CDR3 covers 14 residues. Assay: immunoSEQ multiplex PCR; the TCRdb copy retains only in-frame clones and omits some. The table includes 30,000 to 40,000 clones, nearly 90% detected once. The chain is built from TRBV6-5 and TRBJ2-7, with 8 positions matching TRBD1. Sequenced sample: peripheral blood. The sequence was obtained from a man aged 55 to 69 with active or convalescent COVID-19. CDR3 amino acids: CASRRGQGTYEQYF. In DNA, the CDR3 is TGTGCCAGCAGACGCGGACAGGGAACCTACGAGCAGTACTTC.